The present T cell receptor (beta chain) was sequenced within a study of Graves' ophthalmopathy and Graves' hyperthyroidism. Investigators amplified TCR beta CDR3 regions from RNA transcripts. Second-round multiplex PCR followed a first-round RT-PCR using HTBI primers. One entry per CDR3 protein results from TCRdb running MiXCR on the multiplex PCR reads. The sample holds fewer than 250,000 distinct CDR3 sequences; less than 30% are singletons and the top ten take about 9.1%. Study-level points and caveats: Most expanded clonotypes from thyroid (those above 0.001 frequency) were also found in blood. Ophthalmopathy progression was predicted with 65% to 71% sensitivity and about 72% specificity.

At least ten counts were recorded for this clonotype. Antigen specificity is unknown. The CDR3 is 13 amino acids. The ends were cut back, 5 bases at V and 2 bases at J, with 9 bases in the middle. CDR1 is MRHNA and CDR2 is SNTAGT in the germline V gene. The receptor was isolated from a man aged 50-60 years with Graves' ophthalmopathy. Sequenced input: peripheral blood. This rearrangement joins TRBV6-4 to TRBJ2-5; D is undetermined. Written as DNA, the CDR3 is TGTGCCAGCAGTTACCAATCTCAAGAGACCCAGTACTTC. Amino acid sequence: CASSYQSQETQYF.